This T cell receptor beta chain was captured by sequencing in a study of T cell repertoires in cytomegalovirus infection. Study-wide findings and caveats: In two of eight donors, the top clonotype was HLA-C-restricted CMV-specific.

The length of the CDR3 is 18 residues. V was pared by 1 base and J by 1 base, with 7 bases of the junction left unmatched. This clonotype was seen repeatedly, ten times or more. Its cognate antigen is unknown. TCRdb recomputed calls from the reads with MiXCR, one row per CDR3 protein. The sample shows some 920,000 distinct CDR3 sequences, more than 25% of them seen only once. This chain joins TRBV12-3 or TRBV12-4 and TRBJ2-1; 10 bases are a match to TRBD2. The TCR comes from a human donor in good health (CMV status not recorded). Some clones in this sample may be carry-over from other donors' samples. Sequences were derived from cultured CD8+ T cells from PBMCs, sampled from culture after CMV antigen stimulation. The CDR3 loop is CASSLGLAGEFSYNEQFF. Here the CDR3 DNA reads TGTGCCAGCAGTTTAGGGCTAGCGGGGGAGTTTTCCTACAATGAGCAGTTCTTC.